This TCR beta chain was identified during a study of control samples from healthy donors and cancer patients (dated by TCRdb to 2020 to 2022). CDR1 and CDR2, looked up from the germline V gene, are MGHDK and SYGVNS. The CDR3 runs 13 amino acids, cysteine and phenylalanine included. Here the CDR3 DNA is all that survives: 39 bases in frame from base 1. V drops 7 bases and J drops 1 base, leaving 5 bases in between. Libraries were built with the immunoSEQ multiplex PCR assay. In its TCRdb copy, this immuneACCESS table keeps in-frame sequences only and misses some clones. Where compared with another copy, unresolved V genes explain less than half of these, and the others have no known cause. Counted in this sample were approximately 140,000 clones; 94% of them appeared once. The ten largest account for roughly 13% of the sample. Concerning this clone: No antigen is known for it. Per-base quality was not reported, and no clone a single base away is much larger than it.

This chain is built from TRBV25-1 and TRBJ1-6, with an unclear D gene assignment. The clonotype comes from a man in his forties or fifties in good health. The sequencing sample was made of blood. The nucleotides are TGTGCCAGCACGAGGTCCTATAATTCACCCCTCCACTTT. Its protein product is CASTRSYNSPLHF.